A single sample gave rise to the 27 T cell receptor beta chains below, sequenced in a study of shared clonotypes between healthy human individuals. Produced via immunoSEQ multiplex PCR; TCRdb's table is partial and in-frame only. This sample carries about 470,000 clones, about 85% of them seen once, and the ten largest clones take about 13%. Input material: PBMCs. These receptors were collected from a woman between 35 and 50 years old in good health. Some clones in this sample may be carry-over from other donors' samples.

The V gene is TRBV18, the J gene TRBJ1-3; D gene unclear. Per germline, CDR1 KGHSH and CDR2 LQKENI. The V end lost 2 bases, the J end lost 0 bases, and 5 bases lay between the germline ends. CDR3 length equals 14 residues. As DNA, the CDR3 is TGTGCCAGCTCACCAGGCTTCTCTGGAAACACCATATATTTT. It codes for CASSPGFSGNTIYF.

The rearrangement joins TRBV9 to TRBJ2-1; 11 positions match TRBD2. The V and J ends lost 3 bases and 8 bases, in that order; junction bases with no gene match: 7. This CDR3 comprises 15 residues. The germline CDR1 and CDR2 sequences are SGDLS and YYNGEE. This CDR3 is CASSGGGTSGDEQFF. The CDR3 nucleotides are TGTGCCAGCAGCGGAGGGGGGACTAGCGGAGATGAGCAGTTCTTC.

This chain connects TRBV7-6 to TRBJ2-5; the match to TRBD2 covers 8 bases. Germline V lookup: CDR1 SGHVS, CDR2 FNYEAQ. V lost 1 base to trimming and J lost 5 bases; unmatched junction nucleotides: 9. The CDR3 sequence is 16 residues long. CDR3 in amino acids: CASSLVGSGRTETQYF. CDR3 bases: TGTGCCAGCAGCTTAGTGGGCAGCGGGAGAACCGAGACCCAGTACTTC.

The chain uses TRBV5-6 and TRBJ1-2; the D is unclear. The germline V gene has CDR1 SGHDT and CDR2 YYEEEE. This CDR3 is 13 amino acids long. V dropped 2 bases and J dropped 1 base, with 6 bases sitting between them. CDR3 amino acids: CASSFADNYGYTF. In DNA form, the CDR3 reads TGTGCCAGCAGCTTCGCAGATAACTATGGCTACACCTTC.

The J gene is TRBJ1-1, the V gene TRBV6-1; D unclear. The germline gives CDR1 MNHNS, CDR2 SASEGT. The CDR3 spans 14 residues. V was trimmed by 6 bases and J by 1 base, leaving 12 bases between them. The CDR3 region is CASRVLDKNTEAFF. For the CDR3, the DNA is TGTGCCAGCAGGGTTCTCGACAAGAACACTGAAGCTTTCTTT.

The rearrangement joins TRBV5-6 to TRBJ2-5, with D possibly matching TRBD2 (5 bases). Deletions cut 3 bases from V and 5 bases from J, with 14 bases between. CDR1 and CDR2 from the germline V gene are SGHDT and YYEEEE. The CDR3 totals 14 residues. In nucleotides, the CDR3 is TGTGCCAGCAGCTCCACTAGGAACGGGGAGACCCAGTACTTC. Amino acid sequence: CASSSTRNGETQYF.

V is TRBV9 and J is TRBJ2-1, with 11 positions matching TRBD2. Trimming removed 4 bases from V and 2 bases from J; junction bases left unmatched: 5. This CDR3 region has 16 residues. CDR1 is SGDLS, CDR2 YYNGEE, per germline. The CDR3 sequence is CASSPGTSGTYNEQFF. In nucleotides, the CDR3 is TGTGCCAGCAGCCCAGGGACTAGCGGAACCTACAATGAGCAGTTCTTC.

The rearrangement uses TRBV7-6 and TRBJ2-5; TRBD1 aligns across 7 bases. The CDR3 sequence is 14 residues long. The trim removed 5 bases at V and 2 bases at J, leaving 5 bases unmatched. Germline CDR1 is SGHVS and CDR2 is FNYEAQ. The CDR3 loop is CASSRLTGQETQYF. CDR3 in DNA: TGTGCCAGCAGCCGTTTGACAGGGCAAGAGACCCAGTACTTC.

The sample holds a few counts of this clone. The chain uses TRBV6-1 and TRBJ2-2; 7 positions agree with TRBD1. Per germline, CDR1 MNHNS and CDR2 SASEGT. CDR3 size: 14 residues. Trimming cost V 6 bases and J 3 bases; bases outside gene matches: 4. CDR3 nucleotide sequence: TGTGCCAGCAGAGGGGGACAGTACACCGGGGAGCTGTTTTTT. Protein product: CASRGGQYTGELFF.

This sequence joins TRBV30 and TRBJ2-7; 7 bases align to TRBD2. Germline CDR1 reads GTSNPN; CDR2 reads SVGIG (reference sequence). The trim removed 0 bases at V and 6 bases at J, leaving 5 bases unmatched. This CDR3 is built from 13 residues. The CDR3 nucleotides read TGTGCCTGGAGTGTAGCGGGGAGAGGCGAGCAGTACTTC. Amino acids: CAWSVAGRGEQYF.

This chain links TRBV28 with TRBJ2-5; D gene unclear. Trimming took off 1 base at V and 1 base at J, with 1 base between the two ends. The CDR3 has 12 residues. Germline-derived CDR1 and CDR2 are MDHEN and SYDVKM. This chain's CDR3 is CASSLSQETQYF. The CDR3 DNA reads as TGTGCCAGCAGTTTATCCCAAGAGACCCAGTACTTC. Full variable domain (rest looked up from reference TRBV28 and TRBJ2-5): DVKVTQSSRYLVKRTGEKVFLECVQDMDHENMFWYRQDPGLGLRLIYFSYDVKMKEKGDIPEGYSVSREKKERFSLILESASTNQTSMYLCASSLSQETQYFGPGTRLLVL.

The chain employs TRBV5-1 and TRBJ1-4; no clear D. CDR1 SGHRS and CDR2 YFSETQ come from the germline V gene. This CDR3 is built from 16 residues. Trimming stripped 3 bases from V and 3 bases from J, with 15 bases between. The CDR3 region has the DNA TGCGCCAGCAGCTCATACCTCGACATACCTAATGAAAAACTGTTTTTT. Protein product: CASSSYLDIPNEKLFF.

This sequence joins TRBV11-2 and TRBJ2-7; possible D gene TRBD1, 5 bases. CDR1 and CDR2 (germline): SGHAT, FQNNGV. This CDR3 is 15 amino acids long. V lost 1 base and J lost 2, with 12 bases in between. CDR3 in amino acids: CASSLVEGVPYEQYF. CDR3 in DNA: TGTGCCAGCAGCTTAGTGGAAGGGGTTCCCTACGAGCAGTACTTC.

The chain combines TRBV5-1 with TRBJ2-2, with no clear D. CDR3 size: 16 residues. Per the germline V gene, CDR1 is SGHRS and CDR2 is YFSETQ. V was shortened by 1 base and J by 0 bases, with 10 bases between the two germline ends. CDR3: CASSLSSNTNTGELFF. In DNA form, the CDR3 reads TGCGCCAGCAGCTTGTCCTCCAACACGAACACCGGGGAGCTGTTTTTT.

The V call is TRBV2, the J call TRBJ1-4; D gene uncertain. The CDR3 runs 13 residues. Germline V gene data show CDR1 as SNHLY and CDR2 as FYNNEI. V was shortened by 7 bases and J by 7 bases, with 13 bases between the two germline ends. CDR3 DNA: TGTGCCAGCATCGGGGAGTTGGCTGAAAAACTGTTTTTT. Amino acids: CASIGELAEKLFF.

The chain combines TRBV4-2 with TRBJ1-5, with a weak D call TRBD1 (5 bases). The germline gives CDR1 LGHNA, CDR2 YNFKEQ. The CDR3 runs 16 residues. V lost 0 bases and J 3 bases, leaving 12 bases between the germline ends. The CDR3 DNA reads as TGTGCCAGCAGCCAAGATGGGGCAGGGTTCAATCAGCCCCAGCATTTT. Translated, it gives CASSQDGAGFNQPQHF.

The chain is built from TRBV6-6 and TRBJ2-7, with TRBD2 as a possible D gene (6 bases). Trimming took off 0 bases at V and 2 bases at J, with 14 bases between the two ends. This CDR3 has 16 residues. Germline CDR1 reads MNHNY; CDR2 reads SVGAGI (reference sequence). The CDR3 loop reads CASSYSRVAEAYEQYF. CDR3 nucleotide sequence: TGTGCCAGCAGTTACTCGAGGGTAGCGGAGGCCTACGAGCAGTACTTC.

This chain connects TRBV19 to TRBJ2-4; 12 nucleotides line up with TRBD1. This CDR3 is built from 13 residues. Germline V gene lookup returns CDR1 LNHDA and CDR2 SQIVND (reference sequence). Losses at the gene ends were 9 bases for V and 5 bases for J; bases not matched to a gene: 2. The DNA of the CDR3 is TGTGCCAGCCGGGACAGGGGGCAAAACATTCAGTACTTC. It codes for CASRDRGQNIQYF.

This clone was seen only once. This may arise from a read error, as a much more abundant clone is one base away. This sequence joins TRBV7-9 and TRBJ2-5; D is undetermined. Trimming took off 6 bases at V and 0 bases at J, with 2 bases between the two ends. Per germline, CDR1 SEHNR and CDR2 FQNEAQ (reference sequence). The CDR3 is 11 amino acids. The CDR3 reads CASSDQETQYF. As DNA, the CDR3 is TGTGCCAGCAGTGACCAAGAGACCCAGTACTTC.

The chain links TRBV5-1 to TRBJ2-1; 11 nucleotides line up with TRBD2. This CDR3 contains 15 residues. V shed 3 bases and J 7 bases; nucleotides not matched to a gene: 6. Germline CDR1 and CDR2: SGHRS and YFSETQ. The CDR3 reads CASSSIAGGPNEQFF. For the CDR3, the DNA is TGCGCCAGCAGCTCCATAGCGGGAGGGCCGAATGAGCAGTTCTTC. Together with reference TRBV5-1 and TRBJ2-1, the CDR3 gives the full variable domain: KAGVTQTPRYLIKTRGQQVTLSCSPISGHRSVSWYQQTPGQGLQFLFEYFSETQRNKGNFPGRFSGRQFSNSRSEMNVSTLELGDSALYLCASSSIAGGPNEQFFGPGTRLTVL.

This chain joins TRBV2 and TRBJ1-1; D is perhaps TRBD1 (6 bases). Trimming stripped 2 bases from V and 3 bases from J, with 10 bases between. There are 14 residues in the CDR3. CDR1 and CDR2 from the germline V gene are SNHLY and FYNNEI. CDR3 in amino acids: CASSEIAGDTEAFF. In DNA, the CDR3 is TGTGCCAGCAGTGAAATCGCAGGGGACACTGAAGCTTTCTTT.

Concerning this clone itself: Because it lacks the conserved phenylalanine or tryptophan at the end, this CDR3 is likely a read error. This sequence joins TRBV5-4 and TRBJ2-7, with 9 bases identical to TRBD2. Germline V gene data show CDR1 as SGHNT and CDR2 as YYREEE (reference sequence). There are 15 residues in the CDR3. J was trimmed by 7 bases and V by 3 bases; bases with no gene match: 11. The CDR3 sequence: CASSSLGGRALEQYL. The CDR3 nucleotides read TGTGCCAGCAGCTCCCTCGGCGGGAGGGCACTTGAGCAGTACCTC.

V usage is TRBV11-2 and J usage is TRBJ2-7; D possibly corresponds to TRBD2 (6 bases). Trimming took off 5 bases at V and 0 bases at J, with 14 bases between the two ends. Germline loops: CDR1 SGHAT, CDR2 FQNNGV. This CDR3 spans 15 amino acids. CDR3 loop: CASSPVRDFSYEQYF. CDR3 sequence (DNA): TGTGCCAGCAGCCCTGTGCGGGACTTCTCCTACGAGCAGTACTTC.

The chain joins TRBV7-2 to TRBJ2-1; D not resolved. The germline V gene encodes CDR1 SGHTA and CDR2 FQGNSA. Trimming removed 5 bases at V and 0 bases at J, with 11 bases between. CDR3 size: 15 residues. CDR3 nucleotides: TGTGCCAGCAGCCCCCGGACCGGCTCCTACAATGAGCAGTTCTTC. This translates into CASSPRTGSYNEQFF.

This clone was detected only a few times. The chain recombines TRBV2 with TRBJ2-3; TRBD2 agrees at 8 bases. The CDR3 loop spans 14 amino acids. After removal of 6 bases from V and 2 bases from J, the junction contained 4 bases not matched to a gene. Per the germline V gene, CDR1 is SNHLY and CDR2 is FYNNEI. The CDR3 nucleotides are TGTGCCAGCAGGCCCGGACTAGCCACAGATACGCAGTATTTT. Protein product: CASRPGLATDTQYF.

V gene TRBV4-1 combines with J gene TRBJ1-1; D perhaps matches TRBD1 (5 bases). V was pared by 1 base and J by 1 base, with 10 bases between. This CDR3 comprises 15 residues. The germline CDR1 and CDR2 sequences are MGHRA and YSYEKL. CDR3 in DNA: TGCGCCAGCAGCCAAGTCGGGACGAAGAACACTGAAGCTTTCTTT. Translation gives CASSQVGTKNTEAFF.

This clone was recorded once. This rearrangement joins TRBV5-1 to TRBJ2-3, with TRBD2 identical over 10 bases. Germline V CDR1 and CDR2: SGHRS, YFSETQ. V lost 5 bases to trimming and J lost 4 bases; unmatched junction nucleotides: 7. The CDR3 consists of 15 residues. CDR3 residues: CASRGLALGADTQYF. CDR3 bases: TGCGCCAGCAGGGGACTAGCGTTAGGCGCAGATACGCAGTATTTT.